The clone carrying this T cell receptor (beta chain) was seen a handful of times. Its antigen is not identified. Each gene name is a mouse one. The read finishes 4 residues shy of the CDR3 end, and the germline J gene is used to complete it. The sequencing template was cDNA reverse transcribed from extracted RNA. The repertoire was sequenced with immunoSEQ multiplex PCR; TCRdb's copy has only in-frame clones and lacks some. The counts give approximately 300,000 clones, none of them seen only once; about 1.1% is held by the top ten. Markers used for sorting pooled cutaneous lymph node cells were CD4, CD8alpha, NKG2D, NKG2ACE and others. Trimming took 6 bases from V and 1 from J; bases not matched to a gene: 5. CDR3 length equals 16 residues. Germline CDR1 is LGHNA and CDR2 is YNLKQL (reference sequence). This sample is part of a study of CD8+ T cells in alopecia areata. Study-wide background: Donors of skin were C3H/HeJ mice aged roughly 6-13 months with spontaneous alopecia, and recipients were roughly 6-11-week-old female C3H/HeJ mice.

Study-wide points: Sequencing of scalp tissue also captures the resident alphabeta T cells of normal skin. Among patients, TCR sharing was less clear than in mice, a difference possibly due in part to HLA diversity in the patient population.

The clonotype was recovered from a C3H/HeJ mouse with alopecia areata. As its MHC haplotype, the strain has H2-k. Sequenced sample: CD4+ T cells sorted from a lymph node. The V call is TRBV5, the J call TRBJ2-1; 11 positions match TRBD2. The CDR3 region is CASRQGTGGNYAEQFF. Partial CDR3 DNA: TGTGCCAGCAGGCAGGGGACTGGGGGAAACTATGCT.